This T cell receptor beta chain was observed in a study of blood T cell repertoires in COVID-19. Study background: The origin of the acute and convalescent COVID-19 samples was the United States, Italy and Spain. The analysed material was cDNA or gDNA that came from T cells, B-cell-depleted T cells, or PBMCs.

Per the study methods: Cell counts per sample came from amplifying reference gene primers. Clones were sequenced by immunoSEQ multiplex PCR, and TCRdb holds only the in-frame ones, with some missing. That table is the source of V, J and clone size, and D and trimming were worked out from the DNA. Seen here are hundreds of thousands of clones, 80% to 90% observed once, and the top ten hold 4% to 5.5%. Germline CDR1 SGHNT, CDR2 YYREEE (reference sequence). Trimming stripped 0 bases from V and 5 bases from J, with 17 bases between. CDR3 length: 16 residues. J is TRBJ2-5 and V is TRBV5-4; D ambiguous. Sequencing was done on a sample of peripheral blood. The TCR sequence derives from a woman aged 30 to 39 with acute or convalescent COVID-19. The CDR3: CASSLDGLAETETQYF. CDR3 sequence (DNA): TGTGCCAGCAGCTTGGATGGGCTCGCCGAAACCGAGACCCAGTACTTC.